This TCR beta chain came from a study of Ad26.COV2.S vaccination and SARS-CoV-2 variants. As for treatment: around 19 received Ad26.COV2.S at low or high dose, single or two shots; 5 received placebo; per-sample allocation not given. Collection of the samples took place on day 63 after the first injection of vaccine or placebo. SARS-CoV-2 spike from the Wuhan strain was encoded by the vaccine, an Ad26 vector. Between the trimmed V and J ends, which lost 5 bases and 7 bases, there was a span of 13 bases. The CDR3 spans 13 residues. Germline assignment: CDR1 KGHDR and CDR2 SFDVKD. Repertoires were generated with immunoSEQ multiplex PCR, while TCRdb's copy carries only in-frame clones and drops some. The sample records 400,000 to 450,000 clones, 90% being singletons.

The material sequenced was peripheral blood, taken in a trial of Ad26.COV2.S vaccine versus placebo. This chain joins TRBV24-1 and TRBJ1-1, with D maybe TRBD1 (5 bases). The receptor was isolated from a person aged 18-60 years who received the Ad26.COV2.S COVID-19 vaccine or a placebo. CDR3: CATSASVGGEAFF. The CDR3 coding sequence is TGTGCCACCAGTGCTTCCGTGGGGGGTGAAGCTTTCTTT.